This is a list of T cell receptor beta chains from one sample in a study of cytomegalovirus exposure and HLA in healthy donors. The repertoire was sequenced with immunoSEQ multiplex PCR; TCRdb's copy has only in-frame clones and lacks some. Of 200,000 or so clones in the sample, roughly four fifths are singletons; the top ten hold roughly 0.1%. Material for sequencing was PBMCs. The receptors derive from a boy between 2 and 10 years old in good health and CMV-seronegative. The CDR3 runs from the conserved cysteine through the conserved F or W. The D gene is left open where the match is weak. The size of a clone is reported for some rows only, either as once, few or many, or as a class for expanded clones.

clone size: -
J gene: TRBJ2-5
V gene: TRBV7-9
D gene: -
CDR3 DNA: TGTGCCAGCAGCTTAGCGGTAGGGGCCTACCAAGAGACCCAGTACTTC
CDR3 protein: CASSLAVGAYQETQYF

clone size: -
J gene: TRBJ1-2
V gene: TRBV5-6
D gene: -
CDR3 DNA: TGTGCCAGCATCCTATGGGGGGGGGCAAGAGGCTACACCTTC
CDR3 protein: CASILWGGARGYTF

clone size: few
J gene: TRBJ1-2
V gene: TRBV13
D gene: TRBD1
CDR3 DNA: TGTGCCAGCAGCCTGGACAGGGGGGAAGACTATGGCTACACCTTC
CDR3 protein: CASSLDRGEDYGYTF

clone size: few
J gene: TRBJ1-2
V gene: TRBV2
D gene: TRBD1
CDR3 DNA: TGTGCCAGCTATCCCACCCCGGGACAGAACTATGGCTACACCTTC
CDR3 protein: CASYPTPGQNYGYTF

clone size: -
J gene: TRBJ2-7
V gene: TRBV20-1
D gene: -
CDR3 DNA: TGCAGTGCTAACGGGGGCTACGAGCAGTACTTC
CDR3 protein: CSANGGYEQYF

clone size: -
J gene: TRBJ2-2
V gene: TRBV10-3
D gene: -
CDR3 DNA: TGTGCCATCAGTGCCGTAACGAACACCGGGGAGCTGTTTTTT
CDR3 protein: CAISAVTNTGELFF

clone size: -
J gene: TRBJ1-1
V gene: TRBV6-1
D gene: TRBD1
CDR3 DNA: TGTGCCAGCAGGGGGGGACAGACCACTGAAGCTTTCTTT
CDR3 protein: CASRGGQTTEAFF

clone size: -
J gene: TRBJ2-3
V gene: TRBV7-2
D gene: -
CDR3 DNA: TGTGCCAGCAGCCAGGGGGGAAGCACAGATACGCAGTATTTT
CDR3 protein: CASSQGGSTDTQYF

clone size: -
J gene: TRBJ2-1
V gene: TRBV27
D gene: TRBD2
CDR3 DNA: TGTGCCAGCAGAGTGAGCGGGGGGGCCCGGAATGAGCAGTTCTTC
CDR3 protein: CASRVSGGARNEQFF

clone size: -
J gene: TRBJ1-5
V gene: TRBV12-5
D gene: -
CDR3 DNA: TGTGCTAGTGGTTTGGGCTACGGGTATAGCAATCAGCCCCAGCATTTT
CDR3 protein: CASGLGYGYSNQPQHF

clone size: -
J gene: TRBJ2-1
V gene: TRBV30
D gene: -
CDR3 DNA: TGTGCCTGGAGTCCAAGCTCCTACGACAATGAGCAGTTCTTC
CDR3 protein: CAWSPSSYDNEQFF

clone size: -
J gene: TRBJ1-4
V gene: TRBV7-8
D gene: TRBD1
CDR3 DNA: TGTGCCAGCAGCCAGGCAGGGGGGTTTGATGAAAAACTGTTTTTT
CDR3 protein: CASSQAGGFDEKLFF

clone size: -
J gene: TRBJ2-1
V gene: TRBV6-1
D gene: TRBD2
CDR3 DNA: TGTGCCAGCGCCATAGCGGGGGGGTACAATGAGCAGTTCTTC
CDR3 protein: CASAIAGGYNEQFF

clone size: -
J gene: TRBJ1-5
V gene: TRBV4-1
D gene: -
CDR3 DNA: TGCGCCAGCAGCCAAGACGCCGTTGGCCAGCCCCAGCATTTT
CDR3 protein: CASSQDAVGQPQHF

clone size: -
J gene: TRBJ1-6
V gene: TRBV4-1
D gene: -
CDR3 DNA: TGCGCCAGCAGCCAAGGAGGGGGTCGGTCACCCCTCCACTTT
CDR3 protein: CASSQGGGRSPLHF

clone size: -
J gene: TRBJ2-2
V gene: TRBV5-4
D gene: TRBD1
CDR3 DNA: TGTGCCAGCAGCTACTCCTCACACAGGGGCGATGAGACCGGGGAGCTGTTTTTT
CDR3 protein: CASSYSSHRGDETGELFF

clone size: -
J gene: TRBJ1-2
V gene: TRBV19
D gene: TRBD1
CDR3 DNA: TGTGCCACCAGGACAGGGATCGGCTACACCTTC
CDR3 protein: CATRTGIGYTF

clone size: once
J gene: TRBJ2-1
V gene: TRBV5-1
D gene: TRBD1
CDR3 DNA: TGCGCCAGCAGTCCCGGGACAGGGATCAATGAGCAGTTCTTC
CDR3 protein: CASSPGTGINEQFF

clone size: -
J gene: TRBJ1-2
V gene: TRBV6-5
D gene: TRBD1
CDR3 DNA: TGTGCCAGCAGGGACAGGCGTAACTATGGCTACACCTTC
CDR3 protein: CASRDRRNYGYTF